A single sample is the source of the 6 T cell receptor beta chains below, sequenced in a study of shared clonotypes between healthy human individuals. The repertoire was sequenced with immunoSEQ multiplex PCR; TCRdb's copy has only in-frame clones and lacks some. The sample has 700,000 to 950,000 clones; 90% to 98% are singletons. Naive-designated CD8 cells lacked CD45RO, were positively enriched for CCR7, and omitted terminally differentiated effector memory CD45RA+ cells. The source material was naive CD8+ T cells sorted from blood. The receptor source for this set is a man younger than 40 in good health.

CDR3 sequence: CASSHHGADTSYEQYF. CDR3 sequence (DNA): TGTGCCAGCAGCCACCACGGGGCGGATACCTCCTACGAGCAGTACTTC. The chain uses TRBV16 and TRBJ2-7; either TRBD1 or TRBD2 may fit D (5 bases each). Looked up from germline, CDR1 is KGHSY and CDR2 is FQNENV. The CDR3 is 16 residues long. V gave up 3 bases and J gave up 0 bases, with 15 bases separating them. Variable domain in full (rest from reference TRBV16 and TRBJ2-7): GEEVAQTPKHLVRGEGQKAKLYCAPIKGHSYVFWYQQVLKNEFKFLISFQNENVFDETGMPKERFSAKCLPNSPCSLEIQATKLEDSAVYFCASSHHGADTSYEQYFGPGTRLTVT.

V gene TRBV5-1 combines with J gene TRBJ1-2; D is unclear. Germline CDR1 reads SGHRS; CDR2 reads YFSETQ. V shed 4 bases and J shed 8 bases, with 21 bases lying between them. This CDR3 has 15 amino acids. CDR3 region: CASSPYGPVLVGYTF. In DNA, the CDR3 is TGCGCCAGCAGCCCGTACGGTCCAGTTCTAGTCGGCTACACCTTC.

The chain uses TRBV27 and TRBJ2-7; D is possibly TRBD1 (6 bases). V gave up 4 bases and J gave up 0 bases, with 16 bases separating them. The CDR3 is made up of 16 amino acids. The germline gives CDR1 MNHEY, CDR2 SMNVEV (reference sequence). The CDR3 region is CASSYQPGHVSYEQYF. The CDR3 DNA reads as TGTGCCAGCAGTTATCAACCGGGACACGTCTCCTACGAGCAGTACTTC.

The rearrangement links TRBV9 to TRBJ2-3; D is uncertain. The V and J ends lost 2 bases and 0 bases respectively, with 13 bases between them. Germline CDR1 and CDR2: SGDLS and YYNGEE. The CDR3 sequence is 16 residues long. CDR3 region: CASSVGVASSTDTQYF. CDR3 bases: TGTGCCAGCAGCGTGGGTGTAGCCTCTAGCACAGATACGCAGTATTTT.

This chain uses TRBV19 with TRBJ2-4; the D gene is possibly TRBD1 (6 bases). Germline V CDR1 and CDR2: LNHDA, SQIVND (reference sequence). This CDR3 region has 17 residues. V lost 10 bases to trimming and J lost 3 bases, with 25 bases between them. DNA for the CDR3: TGTGCCATCCCAGGGGCCGCTAGGTCTAGAGGCAAAAACATTCAGTACTTC. Its translation: CAIPGAARSRGKNIQYF.

The chain is built from TRBV9 and TRBJ2-7; TRBD2 matches at 8 bases. V shed 2 bases and J 1 base; nucleotides not matched to a gene: 8. CDR1 is SGDLS and CDR2 is YYNGEE in the germline V gene. The CDR3 consists of 16 residues. The CDR3 is CASSVEAGGASYEQYF. CDR3 coding DNA: TGTGCCAGCAGCGTGGAGGCGGGAGGCGCGTCCTACGAGCAGTACTTC. The full variable domain, with the rest looked up from reference TRBV9 and TRBJ2-7, is DSGVTQTPKHLITATGQRVTLRCSPRSGDLSVYWYQQSLDQGLQFLIQYYNGEERAKGNILERFSAQQFPDLHSELNLSSLELGDSALYFCASSVEAGGASYEQYFGPGTRLTVT.